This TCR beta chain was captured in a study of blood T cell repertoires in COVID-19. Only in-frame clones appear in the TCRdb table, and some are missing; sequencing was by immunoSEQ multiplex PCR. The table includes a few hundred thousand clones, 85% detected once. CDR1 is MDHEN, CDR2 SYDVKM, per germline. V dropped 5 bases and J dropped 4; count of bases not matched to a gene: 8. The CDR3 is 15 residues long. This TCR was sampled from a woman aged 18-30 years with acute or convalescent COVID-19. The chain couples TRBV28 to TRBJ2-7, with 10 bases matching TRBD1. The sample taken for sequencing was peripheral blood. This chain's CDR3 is CASSTAWDRGYEQYF. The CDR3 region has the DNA TGTGCCAGCAGTACAGCTTGGGACAGGGGTTACGAGCAGTACTTC. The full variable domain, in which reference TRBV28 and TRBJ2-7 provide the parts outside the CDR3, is DVKVTQSSRYLVKRTGEKVFLECVQDMDHENMFWYRQDPGLGLRLIYFSYDVKMKEKGDIPEGYSVSREKKERFSLILESASTNQTSMYLCASSTAWDRGYEQYFGPGTRLTVT.